The sequence of this TCR beta chain was determined in a study of T-cell memory formation after mild COVID-19. Study-level findings and limits: Confirmation of SARS-CoV-2 specificity was lacking for second-wave clones peaking day 37.

As for this clonotype: What it binds is not known.

The CDR3 is 13 residues long. Germline CDR1 and CDR2: GTSNPN and SVGIG (reference sequence). Trimming took off 1 base at V and 3 bases at J, with 9 bases between the two ends. One entry per CDR3 protein, called by TCRdb with MiXCR from the 5' RACE reads. The repertoire holds 250,000 or so distinct CDR3 sequences, with 9.4% as singletons. The origin of this receptor is a man between 18 and 35 years old who had mild COVID-19 (a few samples of this study predate the infection). Cell type and time point are not known. The chain employs TRBV30 and TRBJ1-2; D gene unclear. Sequencing input: PBMCs or a T cell subset sorted from them (not recorded which). The CDR3 DNA is TGTGCCTGGAGTGCAGGTCCCTACTATGGCTACACCTTC. Protein sequence: CAWSAGPYYGYTF.